What follows are 15 T cell receptor beta chains derived from one specimen sequenced in a study of cytomegalovirus exposure and HLA in healthy donors. Primers included in the PCR were 60 Vbeta and 13 Jbeta primers. TCRdb's copy holds only in-frame clones and misses some; the assay was immunoSEQ multiplex PCR. The sample shows roughly 170,000 clones, around 80% of them seen only once. The sample consisted of PBMCs. The receptors were sampled from a woman aged 50 to 60 in good health and CMV-seropositive.

This rearrangement joins TRBV14 to TRBJ2-7; D remains unclear. V was cut by 2 bases and J by 4 bases, with 12 bases left in between. Germline V gene lookup returns CDR1 SGHDN and CDR2 FVKESK. CDR3 length equals 14 residues. CDR3 in amino acids: CASSQSGRLYEQYF. The CDR3 bases are TGTGCCAGCAGCCAAAGTGGCAGACTTTACGAGCAGTACTTC.

The chain combines TRBV5-4 with TRBJ2-1, with D perhaps TRBD2 (7 bases). CDR3 length: 14 amino acids. The V and J ends lost 9 bases and 2 bases respectively, with 15 bases between them. Germline V gives CDR1 SGHNT, CDR2 YYREEE (reference sequence). CDR3 DNA sequence: TGTGCCACCCAGGAGGGGGGGACCTACAATGAGCAGTTCTTC. It is translated as CATQEGGTYNEQFF.

V gene TRBV5-6 combines with J gene TRBJ1-5; maybe TRBD1 (5 bases). The ends were cut back, 3 bases at V and 6 bases at J, with 7 bases in the middle. The CDR3 has 12 residues. In germline, CDR1 is SGHDT, CDR2 YYEEEE. The CDR3 DNA follows: TGTGCCAGCAGCTCCGGGGGTCAGCCCCAGCATTTT. Translating gives CASSSGGQPQHF.

The chain recombines TRBV7-3 with TRBJ2-5, with D unclear. CDR1 SGHTA and CDR2 FQGTGA come from the germline V gene. The germline V and J ends were trimmed by 4 bases and 5 bases, with 17 bases remaining between them. This CDR3 is 15 amino acids long. The CDR3: CASSSDSRRVETQYF. The CDR3 DNA reads as TGTGCCAGCAGCTCGGATTCCAGGCGTGTGGAGACCCAGTACTTC.

The rearrangement links TRBV28 to TRBJ1-3, with a tentative D call TRBD1 (5 bases). The V end was cut by 0 bases, the J end by 3 bases, with 6 bases between. CDR1 is MDHEN and CDR2 is SYDVKM in the germline V gene. The length of the CDR3 is 14 residues. CDR3 in amino acids: CASSLWGGGNTIYF. DNA for the CDR3: TGTGCCAGCAGTTTATGGGGGGGTGGAAACACCATATATTTT.

The genes are TRBV6-1 and TRBJ1-5; D might be TRBD1 (5 bases). The CDR3 is made up of 14 amino acids. V lost 7 bases and J 1 base, leaving 11 bases between the germline ends. Per the germline V gene, CDR1 is MNHNS and CDR2 is SASEGT. DNA of the CDR3: TGTGCCAGCACCTGGGGGGGGAGCAATCAGCCCCAGCATTTT. Translated: CASTWGGSNQPQHF.

V gene TRBV14 combines with J gene TRBJ2-1; 11 bases are shared with TRBD2. Trimming removed 6 bases from V and 10 bases from J; junction bases left unmatched: 8. Germline CDR1 SGHDN, CDR2 FVKESK. There are 14 residues in the CDR3. CDR3 bases: TGTGCCAGCAGGCCTACTAGCGGGGGAGGGGAGCAGTTCTTC. It encodes CASRPTSGGGEQFF.

This clone has just one count. The chain links TRBV15 to TRBJ1-4; 7 bases line up with TRBD1. V shed 1 base and J 6 bases; nucleotides not matched to a gene: 5. This CDR3 has 15 residues. Germline CDR1 and CDR2: LNHNV and YYDKDF (reference sequence). In DNA form, the CDR3 reads TGTGCCACCAGCAGAGGGGGACAGACGGATGAAAAACTGTTTTTT. Translated: CATSRGGQTDEKLFF.

This chain connects TRBV5-8 to TRBJ1-4; weak D call: TRBD1 (6 bases). CDR3 length: 17 residues. Trimming shortened V by 4 bases and J by 2 bases, and 18 bases separated the two germline ends. Germline V gene data show CDR1 as SGHTS and CDR2 as YDEGEE. The CDR3 DNA sequence: TGTGCCAGCAGCCTGGGAAGTACAGGGACGACTAATGAAAAACTGTTTTTT. It is translated as CASSLGSTGTTNEKLFF.

This chain links TRBV6-1 with TRBJ1-2; maybe TRBD1 (5 bases). This CDR3 spans 12 amino acids. With 6 bases removed from V and 8 bases from J, the gap between germline ends came to 13 bases. Germline CDR1 and CDR2: MNHNS and SASEGT. CDR3 sequence (DNA): TGTGCCAGCAGGAAACAGGATCGGGGCTACACCTTC. It is translated as CASRKQDRGYTF.

The chain employs TRBV19 and TRBJ2-3; TRBD2 matches 11 bases. CDR3 length equals 19 residues. The V gene's germline CDR1 is LNHDA and CDR2 SQIVND (reference sequence). J lost 2 bases, V lost 3 bases, and 13 bases had no gene match. The CDR3 bases are TGTGCCAGTAGTATGACTAGCGGGGACATCCTACTTCTCACAGATACGCAGTATTTT. Protein sequence: CASSMTSGDILLLTDTQYF.

The V gene is TRBV11-2, the J gene TRBJ2-3, with D tentatively TRBD2 (7 bases). Per germline, CDR1 SGHAT and CDR2 FQNNGV. The V gene lost 5 bases and the J gene lost 0 bases, with 12 bases spanning the gap. This CDR3 is 15 amino acids long. CDR3 loop: CASSNAGASTDTQYF. CDR3 nucleotide sequence: TGTGCCAGCAGCAATGCGGGGGCCAGCACAGATACGCAGTATTTT.

The chain couples TRBV19 to TRBJ2-1, with D tentatively TRBD2 (7 bases). The V and J ends lost 3 bases and 9 bases respectively, with 12 bases between them. The CDR3 sequence is 13 residues long. Germline V gene sequence: CDR1 LNHDA, CDR2 SQIVND (reference sequence). CDR3 sequence: CASSIGGATEQFF. The CDR3 nucleotides are TGTGCCAGTAGTATTGGGGGGGCGACTGAGCAGTTCTTC. Variable domain in full (rest from reference TRBV19 and TRBJ2-1): DGGITQSPKYLFRKEGQNVTLSCEQNLNHDAMYWYRQDPGQGLRLIYYSQIVNDFQKGDIAEGYSVSREKKESFPLTVTSAQKNPTAFYLCASSIGGATEQFFGPGTRLTVL.

The CDR3 DNA follows: TGTGCCAGCAGCTTAGAAACAGAGAGCAATCAGCCCCAGCATTTT. Translated, it gives CASSLETESNQPQHF. J is TRBJ1-5 and V is TRBV7-2; no clear D gene. Germline CDR1 reads SGHTA; CDR2 reads FQGNSA. The CDR3 is 15 residues long. Trimming removed 1 base at V and 1 base at J, with 8 bases between.

This clone was picked up one time. The chain couples TRBV28 to TRBJ2-7, with TRBD1 identical over 9 bases. J gave up 6 bases and V 3 bases, and 9 bases lay outside the gene matches. This CDR3 has 15 residues. Per the germline V gene, CDR1 is MDHEN and CDR2 is SYDVKM. The CDR3 DNA reads as TGTGCCAGCAGTTTCTCGGGACAGGGAAATAGCGAGCAGTACTTC. It translates to CASSFSGQGNSEQYF.